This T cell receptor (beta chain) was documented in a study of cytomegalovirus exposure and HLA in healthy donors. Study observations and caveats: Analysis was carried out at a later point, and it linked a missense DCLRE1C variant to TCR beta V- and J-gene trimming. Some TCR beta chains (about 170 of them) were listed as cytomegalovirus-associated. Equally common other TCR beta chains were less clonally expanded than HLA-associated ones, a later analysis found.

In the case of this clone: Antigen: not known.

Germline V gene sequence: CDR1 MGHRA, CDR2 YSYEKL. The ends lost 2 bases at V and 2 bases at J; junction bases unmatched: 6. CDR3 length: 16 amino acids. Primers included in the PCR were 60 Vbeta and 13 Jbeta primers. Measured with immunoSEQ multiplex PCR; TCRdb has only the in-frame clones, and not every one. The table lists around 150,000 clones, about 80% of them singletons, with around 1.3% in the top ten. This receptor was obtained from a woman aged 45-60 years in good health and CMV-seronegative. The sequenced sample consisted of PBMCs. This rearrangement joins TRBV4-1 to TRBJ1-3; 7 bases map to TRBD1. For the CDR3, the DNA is TGCGCCAGCAGCCAACCGGGACAGTCTACTGGAAACACCATATATTTT. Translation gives CASSQPGQSTGNTIYF.